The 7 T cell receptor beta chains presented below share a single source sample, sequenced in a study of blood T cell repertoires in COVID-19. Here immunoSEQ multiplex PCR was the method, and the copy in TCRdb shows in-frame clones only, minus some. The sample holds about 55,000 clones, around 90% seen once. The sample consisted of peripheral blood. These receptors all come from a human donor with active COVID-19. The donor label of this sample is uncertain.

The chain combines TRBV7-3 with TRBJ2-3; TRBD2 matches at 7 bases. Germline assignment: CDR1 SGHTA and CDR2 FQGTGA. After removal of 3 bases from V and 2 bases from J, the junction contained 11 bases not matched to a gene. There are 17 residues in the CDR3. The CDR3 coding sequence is TGTGCCAGCAGCTTGTTATTCGCTAGCGGCATCACAGATACGCAGTATTTT. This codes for CASSLLFASGITDTQYF.

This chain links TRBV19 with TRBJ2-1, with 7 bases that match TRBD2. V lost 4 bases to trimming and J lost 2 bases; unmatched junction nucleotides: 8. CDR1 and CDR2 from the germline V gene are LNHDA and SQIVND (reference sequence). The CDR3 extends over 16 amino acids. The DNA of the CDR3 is TGTGCCAGTAGTAGGGAGGGGCGGGAGCCCTACAATGAGCAGTTCTTC. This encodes CASSREGREPYNEQFF. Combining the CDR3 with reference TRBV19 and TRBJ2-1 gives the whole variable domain DGGITQSPKYLFRKEGQNVTLSCEQNLNHDAMYWYRQDPGQGLRLIYYSQIVNDFQKGDIAEGYSVSREKKESFPLTVTSAQKNPTAFYLCASSREGREPYNEQFFGPGTRLTVL.

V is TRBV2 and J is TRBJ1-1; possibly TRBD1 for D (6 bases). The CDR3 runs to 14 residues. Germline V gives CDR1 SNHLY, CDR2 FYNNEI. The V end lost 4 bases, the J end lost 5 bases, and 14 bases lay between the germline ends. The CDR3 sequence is CASSGQGRGTEAFF. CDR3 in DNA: TGTGCCAGCAGTGGGCAGGGGCGGGGGACTGAAGCTTTCTTT.

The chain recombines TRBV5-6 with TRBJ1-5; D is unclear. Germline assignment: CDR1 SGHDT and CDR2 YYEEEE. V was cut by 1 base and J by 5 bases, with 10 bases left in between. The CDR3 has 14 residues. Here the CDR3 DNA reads TGTGCCAGCAGCTTGAGCCCCAATTATCAGCCCCAGCATTTT. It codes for CASSLSPNYQPQHF.

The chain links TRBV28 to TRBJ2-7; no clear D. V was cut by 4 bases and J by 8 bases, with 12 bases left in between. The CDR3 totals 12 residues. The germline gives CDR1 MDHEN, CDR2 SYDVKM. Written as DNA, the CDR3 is TGTGCCAGCAGTTCCCCGCCGGTGAAGCAGTACTTC. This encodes CASSSPPVKQYF.

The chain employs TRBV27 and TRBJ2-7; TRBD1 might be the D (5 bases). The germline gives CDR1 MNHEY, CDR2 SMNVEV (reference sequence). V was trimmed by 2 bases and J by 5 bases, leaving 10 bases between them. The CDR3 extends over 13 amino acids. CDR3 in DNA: TGTGCCAGCAGTTTAGCGACAGCTCACGAGCAGTACTTC. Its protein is CASSLATAHEQYF.

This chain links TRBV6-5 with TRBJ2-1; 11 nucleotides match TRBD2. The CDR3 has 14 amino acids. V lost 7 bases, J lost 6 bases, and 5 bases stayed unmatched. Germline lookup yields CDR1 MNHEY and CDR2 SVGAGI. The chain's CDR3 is CASTRLAGINEQFF. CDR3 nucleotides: TGTGCCAGCACTCGACTAGCGGGAATCAATGAGCAGTTCTTC.